This T cell receptor beta chain was captured by sequencing in a study of T cell repertoires in cytomegalovirus infection (dated by TCRdb to between 2018 and 2021). About the full investigation: Peptide stimulations targeted recently identified HLA-C-restricted CMV epitopes, whose presentation resists viral immunomodulation, together with well-studied HLA-B-restricted epitopes. The HLA type of each donor mattered for the analysis, because public TCR beta signatures pointed to carriage of CMV infection along with the matching HLA type.

The sample's treatment or condition label, decoded: in vitro stimulation with specific CMV peptide epitopes to enrich CMV-specific T cells. The sequencing machine was an Illumina HiSeq 1500. TCRdb passed the public sequencing reads through fastp at Q25 and MiXCR, retaining productive beta sequences. Identical CDR3 protein sequences are pooled into one entry, listed with their most common genes and DNA. The sample table holds more than 75,000 distinct CDR3 sequences, of which less than 30% were seen once. Of the sample, about three quarters falls within the top ten clones. As to this clonotype: The antigen this receptor binds is unknown. The record has no base qualities; no much larger clone is one base away.

V and J are trimmed by 5 bases and 2 bases, and the gene matches miss 9 bases of the junction. The CDR3 holds 17 amino acids from the cysteine to the phenylalanine. Only CDR3 DNA remains: 51 bases, in frame from the first base. From a lookup of the germline V gene (reference sequence), CDR1 and CDR2 are PRHDT and FYEKMQ. The research as a whole found: The ex vivo response was dominated by HLA-C-restricted CMV-specific TCR beta clonotypes, which also provided the single most frequent clonotype in two of eight donors. Cumulative frequency of public TCR beta family members discriminated carriers of CMV infection plus the relevant HLA type in this cohort and an independent roughly 330-donor cohort.

The sample here was CD8+ T cells from cultured PBMCs, taken from culture after CMV antigen stimulation. This sequence originates from a human donor in good health (CMV status not recorded). Some clones in this sample may be carry-over from other donors' samples. The sequence links TRBV13 to TRBJ2-3; 11 of the junction bases match TRBD2. The nucleotide sequence reads TGTGCCAGCAGCCCTAAGACTAGCGGGGAGCACACAGATACGCAGTATTTT. This encodes CASSPKTSGEHTDTQYF.